These 18 T cell receptor beta chains came from one sample sequenced in a study of shared clonotypes between healthy human individuals. Clones were read by immunoSEQ multiplex PCR, and TCRdb kept only the in-frame ones, dropping some. The repertoire consists of about 2.1 million clones, with 90% to 95% occurring once and the leading ten covering 1.5% to 2%. Naive CD8 isolation took CD45RO-negative cells positively selected for CCR7 and excluded terminally differentiated effector memory CD45RA+ cells. Sequences were obtained from naive CD8+ T cells from PBMCs. These receptors were taken from a man between 18 and 35 years old in good health. Some clones in this sample may be carry-over from other donors' samples.

Details on this clone: The sample holds other DNA sequences that translate to the same CDR3. J is TRBJ2-7 and V is TRBV28; 10 positions match TRBD1. Unmatched junction bases numbered 3, after V lost 2 bases and J lost 2 bases. The CDR3 covers 15 residues. Germline assignment: CDR1 MDHEN and CDR2 SYDVKM. CDR3 sequence reads: CASSLPGTGAYEQYF. The DNA for the CDR3 is TGTGCCAGCAGTTTACCCGGGACAGGGGCCTACGAGCAGTACTTC.

V and J are TRBV28 and TRBJ2-7; D gene ambiguous. CDR3 length equals 11 residues. Germline V gene sequence: CDR1 MDHEN, CDR2 SYDVKM. V lost 2 bases to trimming and J lost 6 bases, with 5 bases between them. CDR3 amino acids: CASSLRVEQYF. The CDR3 region has the DNA TGTGCCAGCAGTTTACGGGTCGAGCAGTACTTC.

The chain joins TRBV7-9 to TRBJ2-7; 9 bases agree with TRBD1. The length of the CDR3 is 14 residues. The ends lost 5 bases at V and 3 bases at J; junction bases unmatched: 5. CDR1 is SEHNR and CDR2 is FQNEAQ in the germline V gene (reference sequence). The CDR3 coding sequence is TGTGCCAGCAGCAACGGGGACAGGGTCTACGAGCAGTACTTC. Translated: CASSNGDRVYEQYF.

This chain uses TRBV7-3 with TRBJ2-7, with 7 bases identical to TRBD2. The length of the CDR3 is 15 residues. CDR1 is SGHTA, CDR2 FQGTGA, per germline. V gave up 2 bases and J gave up 3 bases; unmatched junction bases: 7. The CDR3 spells CASSLRASGLYEQYF. The CDR3 DNA is TGTGCCAGCAGCTTACGGGCTAGCGGCCTCTACGAGCAGTACTTC.

J is TRBJ1-1 and V is TRBV11-3; tentatively, D is TRBD1 (6 bases). Trimming took off 5 bases at V and 6 bases at J, with 13 bases between the two ends. Germline-derived CDR1 and CDR2 are SGHNT and YENEEA. The CDR3 is 13 residues long. CDR3 sequence: CASSTDRRSEAFF. The DNA for the CDR3 is TGTGCCAGCAGCACCGACAGGAGGTCTGAAGCTTTCTTT.

The V call is TRBV5-1, the J call TRBJ2-3, with 11 bases that match TRBD2. This CDR3 has 16 amino acids. V lost 4 bases and J lost 0; bases outside the gene matches: 4. The germline CDR1 and CDR2 sequences are SGHRS and YFSETQ. The CDR3 loop is CASSGGLAESTDTQYF. Written as DNA, the CDR3 is TGCGCCAGCAGCGGGGGACTAGCGGAAAGCACAGATACGCAGTATTTT. The full variable domain, with the rest looked up from reference TRBV5-1 and TRBJ2-3, is KAGVTQTPRYLIKTRGQQVTLSCSPISGHRSVSWYQQTPGQGLQFLFEYFSETQRNKGNFPGRFSGRQFSNSRSEMNVSTLELGDSALYLCASSGGLAESTDTQYFGPGTRLTVL.

The chain couples TRBV11-2 to TRBJ2-7; 10 nucleotides line up with TRBD1. Per the germline V gene, CDR1 is SGHAT and CDR2 is FQNNGV. The CDR3 is 14 residues long. V trimming: 4 bases; J trimming: 5 bases; junction bases outside the gene matches: 5. This chain's CDR3 is CASSSRDRGHEQYF. In DNA form, the CDR3 reads TGTGCCAGCAGCTCCCGGGACAGGGGCCACGAGCAGTACTTC.

This clone was seen a handful of times. The chain has TRBV10-3 and TRBJ1-2, with D unresolved. The CDR3 consists of 12 residues. V was trimmed by 7 bases and J by 1 base, leaving 7 bases between them. Germline CDR1 and CDR2: ENHRY and SYGVKD. CDR3 amino acids: CAIMGSNYGYTF. The CDR3 DNA reads as TGTGCCATCATGGGAAGTAACTATGGCTACACCTTC.

This clone showed up just once. This chain links TRBV4-3 with TRBJ2-5; either TRBD1 or TRBD2 may supply D (5 bases each). The CDR3 loop spans 14 amino acids. Trimming shortened V by 1 base and J by 2 bases, and 8 bases separated the two germline ends. The germline CDR1 and CDR2 sequences are LGHNA and YSLEER. The CDR3 loop reads CASSQVEGQETQYF. As DNA, the CDR3 is TGCGCCAGCAGCCAAGTTGAGGGGCAAGAGACCCAGTACTTC.

For this clone: The sample has other DNA sequences that encode this CDR3 too. This chain connects TRBV27 to TRBJ2-7; 7 bases map to TRBD1. This CDR3 comprises 13 residues. The V and J ends lost 8 bases and 2 bases, in that order; junction bases with no gene match: 6. Germline V gene lookup returns CDR1 MNHEY and CDR2 SMNVEV (reference sequence). The CDR3 spells CASSSQGAYEQYF. In DNA, the CDR3 is TGTGCCAGCTCCTCCCAGGGGGCCTACGAGCAGTACTTC.

In nucleotides, the CDR3 is TGTGCCAGCAGCGAGGGACCAACTGAGCAGTTCTTC. Amino acids: CASSEGPTEQFF. The chain uses TRBV9 and TRBJ2-1, with D perhaps being TRBD1 or TRBD2 (5 bases each). CDR3 length: 12 residues. CDR1 and CDR2 (germline): SGDLS, YYNGEE. V lost 3 bases to trimming and J lost 9 bases, with 10 bases between them.

The chain combines TRBV27 with TRBJ2-7, with D hard to call. Trimming left V 2 bases short and J 3 bases short, with 8 bases between. Per the germline V gene, CDR1 is MNHEY and CDR2 is SMNVEV (reference sequence). The CDR3 loop spans 13 amino acids. The CDR3 reads CASSLGKYYEQYF. CDR3 sequence (DNA): TGTGCCAGCAGTTTAGGCAAGTACTACGAGCAGTACTTC.

V usage is TRBV9 and J usage is TRBJ2-7; D not resolved. Trimming cost V 3 bases and J 2 bases, with 18 bases left between them. Germline-derived CDR1 and CDR2 are SGDLS and YYNGEE. The CDR3 runs 16 residues. This CDR3 is CASSDHPGGGPYEQYF. The CDR3 DNA reads as TGTGCCAGCAGCGATCACCCCGGCGGCGGCCCCTACGAGCAGTACTTC.

The V and J genes are TRBV4-2 and TRBJ2-1; TRBD2 might be the D (6 bases). CDR1 and CDR2 (germline): LGHNA, YNFKEQ. The CDR3 spans 14 residues. Trimming removed 1 base from V and 7 bases from J, with 11 bases in between. The CDR3 region is CASSQGGEANEQFF. As DNA, the CDR3 is TGTGCCAGCAGCCAAGGGGGGGAAGCTAATGAGCAGTTCTTC.

This chain links TRBV7-8 with TRBJ2-2; D is unclear. This CDR3 has 12 residues. V was clipped by 5 bases and J by 4 bases, with 5 bases between them. Germline V CDR1 and CDR2: SGHVS, FQNEAQ. In nucleotides, the CDR3 is TGTGCCAGCAGCCTCCTCACCGGGGAGCTGTTTTTT. It codes for CASSLLTGELFF.

V and J are TRBV7-3 and TRBJ2-1; 7 bases are shared with TRBD2. This CDR3 is 13 amino acids long. Losses at the gene ends were 4 bases for V and 9 bases for J; bases not matched to a gene: 6. Germline values: CDR1 SGHTA, CDR2 FQGTGA. For the CDR3, the DNA is TGTGCCAGCAGCTCCGCGGGAGAGGTTGAGCAGTTCTTC. Translated: CASSSAGEVEQFF.

This rearrangement joins TRBV15 to TRBJ2-2, with D perhaps matching TRBD1 or TRBD2 (5 bases each). The ends were cut back, 3 bases at V and 7 bases at J, with 21 bases in the middle. Germline V gene sequence: CDR1 LNHNV, CDR2 YYDKDF (reference sequence). The CDR3 runs to 17 residues. As DNA, the CDR3 is TGTGCCACCAGCAGGACACCCGGGACCTCGAAGGACGGGGAGCTGTTTTTT. Encoded protein: CATSRTPGTSKDGELFF. The complete variable domain, with remaining parts taken from reference TRBV15 and TRBJ2-2, reads DAMVIQNPRYQVTQFGKPVTLSCSQTLNHNVMYWYQQKSSQAPKLLFHYYDKDFNNEADTPDNFQSRRPNTSFCFLDIRSPGLGDTAMYLCATSRTPGTSKDGELFFGEGSRLTVL.

In regard to this clone: Different DNA sequences within this sample yield the same CDR3. The chain carries TRBV9 and TRBJ2-3, with a weak D call TRBD2 (5 bases). V was pared by 2 bases and J by 4 bases, with 8 bases between. Germline V gene data show CDR1 as SGDLS and CDR2 as YYNGEE. The length of the CDR3 is 13 residues. CDR3 bases: TGTGCCAGCAGCGTGCTAGCTGCAGATACGCAGTATTTT. It is translated as CASSVLAADTQYF.